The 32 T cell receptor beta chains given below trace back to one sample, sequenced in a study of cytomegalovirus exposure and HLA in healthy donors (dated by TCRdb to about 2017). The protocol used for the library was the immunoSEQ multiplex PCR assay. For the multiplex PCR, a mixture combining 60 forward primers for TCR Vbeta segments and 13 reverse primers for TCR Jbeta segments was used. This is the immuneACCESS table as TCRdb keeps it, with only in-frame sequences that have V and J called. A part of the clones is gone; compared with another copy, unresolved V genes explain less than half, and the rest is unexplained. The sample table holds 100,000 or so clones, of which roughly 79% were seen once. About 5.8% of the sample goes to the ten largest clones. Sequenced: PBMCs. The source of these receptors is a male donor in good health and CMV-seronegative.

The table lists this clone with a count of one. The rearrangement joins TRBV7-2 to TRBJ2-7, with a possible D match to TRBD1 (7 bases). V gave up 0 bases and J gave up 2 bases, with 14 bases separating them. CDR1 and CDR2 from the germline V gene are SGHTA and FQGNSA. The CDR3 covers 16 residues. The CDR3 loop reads CASSLARGRGAYEQYF. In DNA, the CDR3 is TGTGCCAGCAGCTTAGCGAGGGGCAGGGGGGCCTACGAGCAGTACTTC.

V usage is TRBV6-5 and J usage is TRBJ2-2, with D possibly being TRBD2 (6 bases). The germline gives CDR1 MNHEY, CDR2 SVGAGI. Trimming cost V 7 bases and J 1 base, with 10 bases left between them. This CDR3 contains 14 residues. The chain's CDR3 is CASMVEGNTGELFF. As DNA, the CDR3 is TGTGCCAGCATGGTGGAGGGGAACACCGGGGAGCTGTTTTTT.

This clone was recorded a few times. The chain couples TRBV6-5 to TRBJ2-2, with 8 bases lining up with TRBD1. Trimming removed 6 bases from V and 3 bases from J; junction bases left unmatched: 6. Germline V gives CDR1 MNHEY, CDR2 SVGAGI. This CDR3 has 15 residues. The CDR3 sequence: CASRYQTGDTGELFF. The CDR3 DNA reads TGTGCCAGCAGATATCAGACAGGGGACACCGGGGAGCTGTTTTTT.

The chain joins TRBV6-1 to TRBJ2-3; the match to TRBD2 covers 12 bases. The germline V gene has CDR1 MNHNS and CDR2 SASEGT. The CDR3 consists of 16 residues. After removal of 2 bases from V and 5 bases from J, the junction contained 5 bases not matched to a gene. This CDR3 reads CASSETPGLAGDTQYF. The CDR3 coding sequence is TGTGCCAGCAGTGAAACTCCGGGACTAGCGGGAGATACGCAGTATTTT.

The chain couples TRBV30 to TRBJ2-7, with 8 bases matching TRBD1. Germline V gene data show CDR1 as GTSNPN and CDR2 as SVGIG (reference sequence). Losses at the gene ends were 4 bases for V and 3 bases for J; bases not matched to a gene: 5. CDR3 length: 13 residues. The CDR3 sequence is CAWNSGTGYEQYF. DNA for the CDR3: TGTGCCTGGAACTCCGGGACAGGCTACGAGCAGTACTTC.

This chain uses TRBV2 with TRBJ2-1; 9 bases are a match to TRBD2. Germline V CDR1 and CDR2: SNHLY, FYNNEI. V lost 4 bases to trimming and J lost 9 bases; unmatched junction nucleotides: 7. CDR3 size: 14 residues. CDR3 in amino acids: CASSASGLASEQFF. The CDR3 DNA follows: TGTGCCAGCAGTGCGAGTGGACTAGCGAGTGAGCAGTTCTTC. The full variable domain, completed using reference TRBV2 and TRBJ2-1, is EPEVTQTPSHQVTQMGQEVILRCVPISNHLYFYWYRQILGQKVEFLVSFYNNEISEKSEIFDDQFSVERPDGSNFTLKIRSTKLEDSAMYFCASSASGLASEQFFGPGTRLTVL.

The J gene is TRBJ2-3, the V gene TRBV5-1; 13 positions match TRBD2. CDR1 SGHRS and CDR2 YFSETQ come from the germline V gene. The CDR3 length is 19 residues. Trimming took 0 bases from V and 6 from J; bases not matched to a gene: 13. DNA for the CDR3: TGCGCCAGCAGCTTGGGGACTAGCGGGAGCATGGGGCTCGGGGATACGCAGTATTTT. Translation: CASSLGTSGSMGLGDTQYF.

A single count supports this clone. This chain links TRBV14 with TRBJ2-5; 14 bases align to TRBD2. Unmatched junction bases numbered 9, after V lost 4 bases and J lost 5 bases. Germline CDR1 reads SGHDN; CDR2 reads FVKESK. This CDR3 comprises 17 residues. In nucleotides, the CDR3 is TGTGCCAGCAGCCCACCCGGGACTAGCGGGAGCGGTGAGACCCAGTACTTC. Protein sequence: CASSPPGTSGSGETQYF.

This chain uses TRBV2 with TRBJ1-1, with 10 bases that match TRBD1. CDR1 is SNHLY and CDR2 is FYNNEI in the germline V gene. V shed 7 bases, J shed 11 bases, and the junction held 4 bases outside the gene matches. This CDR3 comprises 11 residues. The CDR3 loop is CASIKGQGAFF. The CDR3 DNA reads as TGTGCCAGCATCAAGGGACAGGGGGCTTTCTTT.

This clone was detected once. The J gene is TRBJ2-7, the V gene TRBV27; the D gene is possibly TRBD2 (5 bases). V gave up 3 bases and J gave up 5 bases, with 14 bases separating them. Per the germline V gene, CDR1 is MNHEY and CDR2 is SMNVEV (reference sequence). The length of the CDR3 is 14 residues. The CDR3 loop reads CASSFGPAGDEQYF. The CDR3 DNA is TGTGCCAGCAGTTTCGGACCCGCCGGGGACGAGCAGTACTTC.

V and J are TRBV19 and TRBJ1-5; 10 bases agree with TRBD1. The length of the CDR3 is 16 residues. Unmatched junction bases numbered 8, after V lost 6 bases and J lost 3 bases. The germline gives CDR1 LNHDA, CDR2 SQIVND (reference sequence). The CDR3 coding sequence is TGTGCCAGTAGCCTTGGGGACAGGGGTTACAATCAGCCCCAGCATTTT. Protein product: CASSLGDRGYNQPQHF.

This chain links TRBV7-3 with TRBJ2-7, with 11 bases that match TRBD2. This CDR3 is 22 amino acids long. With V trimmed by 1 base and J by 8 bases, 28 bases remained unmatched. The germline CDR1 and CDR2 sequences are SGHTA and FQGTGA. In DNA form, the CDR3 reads TGTGCCAGCAGCTTAATCATCGGGTCTCCCAAGACTAGCGGGGCCCCCCCCGTACAGCAGTACTTC. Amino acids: CASSLIIGSPKTSGAPPVQQYF.

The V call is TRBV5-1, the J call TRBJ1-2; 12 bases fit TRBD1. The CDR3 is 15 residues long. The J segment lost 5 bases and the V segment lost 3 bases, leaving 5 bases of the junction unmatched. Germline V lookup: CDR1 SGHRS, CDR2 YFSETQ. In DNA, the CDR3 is TGCGCCAGCAGCTCGGGGACAGGGGGCGTGTATGGCTACACCTTC. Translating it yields CASSSGTGGVYGYTF.

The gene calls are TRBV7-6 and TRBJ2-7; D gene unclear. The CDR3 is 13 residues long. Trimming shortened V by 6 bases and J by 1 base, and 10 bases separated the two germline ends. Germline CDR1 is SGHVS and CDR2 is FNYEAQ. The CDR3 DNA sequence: TGTGCCAGCAGTCCTCCTCTTTCCTACGAGCAGTACTTC. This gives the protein CASSPPLSYEQYF. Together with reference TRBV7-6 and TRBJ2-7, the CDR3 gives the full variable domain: GAGVSQSPRYKVTKRGQDVALRCDPISGHVSLYWYRQALGQGPEFLTYFNYEAQQDKSGLPNDRFSAERPEGSISTLTIQRTEQRDSAMYRCASSPPLSYEQYFGPGTRLTVT.

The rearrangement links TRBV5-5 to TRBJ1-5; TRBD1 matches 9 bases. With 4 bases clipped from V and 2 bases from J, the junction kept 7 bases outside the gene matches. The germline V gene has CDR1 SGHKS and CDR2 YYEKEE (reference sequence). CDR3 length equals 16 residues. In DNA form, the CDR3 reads TGTGCCAGCAGCAAACAGGGGGCATGGGGCAATCAGCCCCAGCATTTT. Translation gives CASSKQGAWGNQPQHF.

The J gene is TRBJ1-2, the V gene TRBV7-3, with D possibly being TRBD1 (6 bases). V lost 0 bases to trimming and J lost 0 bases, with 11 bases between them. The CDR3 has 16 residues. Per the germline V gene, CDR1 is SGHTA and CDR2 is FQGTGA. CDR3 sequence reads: CASSLTGTTSNYGYTF. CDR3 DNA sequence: TGTGCCAGCAGCTTAACGGGGACAACTTCTAACTATGGCTACACCTTC.

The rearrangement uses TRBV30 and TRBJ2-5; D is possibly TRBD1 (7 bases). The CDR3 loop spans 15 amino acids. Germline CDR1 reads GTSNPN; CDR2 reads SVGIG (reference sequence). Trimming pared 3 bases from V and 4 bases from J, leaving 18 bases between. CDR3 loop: CAWSPQGGPLETQYF. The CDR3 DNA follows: TGTGCCTGGAGCCCCCAGGGGGGACCGTTAGAGACCCAGTACTTC.

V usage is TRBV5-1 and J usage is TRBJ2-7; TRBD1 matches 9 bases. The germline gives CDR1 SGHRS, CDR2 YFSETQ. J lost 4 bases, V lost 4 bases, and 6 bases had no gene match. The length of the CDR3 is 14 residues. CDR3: CASSRTGQGYEQYF. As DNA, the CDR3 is TGCGCCAGCAGCCGAACGGGACAGGGATACGAGCAGTACTTC.

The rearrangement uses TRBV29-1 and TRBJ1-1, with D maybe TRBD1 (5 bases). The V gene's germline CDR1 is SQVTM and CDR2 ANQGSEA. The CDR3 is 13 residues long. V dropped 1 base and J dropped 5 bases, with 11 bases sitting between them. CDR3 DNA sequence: TGCAGCGTTGAAGGGCAGGGCAATACTGAAGCTTTCTTT. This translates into CSVEGQGNTEAFF.

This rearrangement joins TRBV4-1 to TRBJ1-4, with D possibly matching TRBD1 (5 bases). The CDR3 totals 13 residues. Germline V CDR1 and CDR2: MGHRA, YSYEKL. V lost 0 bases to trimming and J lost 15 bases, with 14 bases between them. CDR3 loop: CASSQDQGGFVFF. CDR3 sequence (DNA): TGCGCCAGCAGCCAAGATCAGGGCGGCTTTGTGTTTTTT.

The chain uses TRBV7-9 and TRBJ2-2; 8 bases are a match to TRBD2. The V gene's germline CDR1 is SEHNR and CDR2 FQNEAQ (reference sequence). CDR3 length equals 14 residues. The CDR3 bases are TGTTCCACGACCCCGGGAGGGAGGACCGGGGAGCTGTTTTTT. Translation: CSTTPGGRTGELFF.

CDR3 region: CATQGSNLNYGYTF. CDR3 bases: TGTGCCACCCAGGGGAGCAATCTAAACTATGGCTACACCTTC. J is TRBJ1-2 and V is TRBV28; the D gene is possibly TRBD1 (6 bases). The CDR3 is made up of 14 amino acids. Trimming took 10 bases from V and 2 from J, leaving 17 bases between them. The germline CDR1 and CDR2 sequences are MDHEN and SYDVKM.

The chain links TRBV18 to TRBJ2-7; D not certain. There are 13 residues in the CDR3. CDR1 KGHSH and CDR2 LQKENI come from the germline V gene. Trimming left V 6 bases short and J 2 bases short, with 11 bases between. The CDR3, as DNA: TGTGCCAGCTCCACATCATCTCCCTACGAGCAGTACTTC. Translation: CASSTSSPYEQYF.

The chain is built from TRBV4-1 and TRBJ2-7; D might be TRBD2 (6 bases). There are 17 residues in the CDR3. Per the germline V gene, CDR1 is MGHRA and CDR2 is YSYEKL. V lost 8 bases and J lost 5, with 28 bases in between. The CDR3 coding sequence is TGCGCCAGCGGGCGTCTATCGGGAGAAGCTAAGGGCCACGAGCAGTACTTC. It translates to CASGRLSGEAKGHEQYF.

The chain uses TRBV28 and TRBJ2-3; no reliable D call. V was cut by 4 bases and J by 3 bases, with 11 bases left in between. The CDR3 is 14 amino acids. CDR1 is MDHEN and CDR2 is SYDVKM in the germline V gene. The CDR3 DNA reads TGTGCCAGCAGTTGGGCGCGACGGACAGATACGCAGTATTTT. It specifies CASSWARRTDTQYF. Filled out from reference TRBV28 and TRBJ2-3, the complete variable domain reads DVKVTQSSRYLVKRTGEKVFLECVQDMDHENMFWYRQDPGLGLRLIYFSYDVKMKEKGDIPEGYSVSREKKERFSLILESASTNQTSMYLCASSWARRTDTQYFGPGTRLTVL.

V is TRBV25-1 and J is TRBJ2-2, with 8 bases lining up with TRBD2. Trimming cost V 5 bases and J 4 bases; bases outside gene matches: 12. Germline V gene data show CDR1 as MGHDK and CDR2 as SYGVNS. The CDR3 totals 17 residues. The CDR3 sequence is CASSTVWQGLGTGELFF. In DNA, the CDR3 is TGTGCCAGCAGTACCGTTTGGCAGGGACTAGGCACCGGGGAGCTGTTTTTT.

CDR3 sequence reads: CASSYARGQYQPQHF. The CDR3 DNA follows: TGTGCCAGCAGCTACGCCCGGGGACAGTATCAGCCCCAGCATTTT. The chain recombines TRBV11-3 with TRBJ1-5; 7 bases fit TRBD1. This CDR3 contains 15 residues. Germline V gene lookup returns CDR1 SGHNT and CDR2 YENEEA. The V and J ends lost 4 bases and 5 bases, in that order; junction bases with no gene match: 8.

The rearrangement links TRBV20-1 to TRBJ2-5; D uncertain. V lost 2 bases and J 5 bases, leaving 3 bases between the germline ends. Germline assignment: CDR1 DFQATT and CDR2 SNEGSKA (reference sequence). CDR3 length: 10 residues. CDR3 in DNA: TGCAGTGCTAGACAGGAGACCCAGTACTTC. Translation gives CSARQETQYF.

As DNA, the CDR3 is TGTGCCAGCAGTGAGGGGTCGGGAACCGAGCAGTACTTC. As protein: CASSEGSGTEQYF. The J gene is TRBJ2-7, the V gene TRBV6-4; maybe TRBD2 (5 bases). Germline V gene data show CDR1 as MRHNA and CDR2 as SNTAGT. The V and J ends lost 3 bases and 6 bases respectively, with 12 bases between them. The length of the CDR3 is 13 residues.

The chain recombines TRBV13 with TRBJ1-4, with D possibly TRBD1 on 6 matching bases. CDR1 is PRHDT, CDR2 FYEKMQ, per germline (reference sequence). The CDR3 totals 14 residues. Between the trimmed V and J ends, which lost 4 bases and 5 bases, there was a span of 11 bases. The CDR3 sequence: CASSSTGENEKLFF. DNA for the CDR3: TGTGCCAGCAGCTCGACAGGAGAGAATGAAAAACTGTTTTTT.

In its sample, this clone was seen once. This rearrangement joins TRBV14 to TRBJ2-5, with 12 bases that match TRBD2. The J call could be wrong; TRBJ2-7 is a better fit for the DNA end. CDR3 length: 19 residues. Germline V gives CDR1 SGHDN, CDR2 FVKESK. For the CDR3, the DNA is TGTGCCAGCAGCCCGTGGCCCGGGCTAGCGGGAGGGTCCTCCTACGAGCAGTACTTC. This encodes CASSPWPGLAGGSSYEQYF.

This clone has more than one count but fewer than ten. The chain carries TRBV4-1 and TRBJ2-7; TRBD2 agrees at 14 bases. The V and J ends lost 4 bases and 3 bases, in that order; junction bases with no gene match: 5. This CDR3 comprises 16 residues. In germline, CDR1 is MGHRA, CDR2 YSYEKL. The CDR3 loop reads CASSLGTSGSVYEQYF. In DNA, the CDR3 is TGCGCCAGCAGCCTAGGGACTAGCGGGAGCGTCTACGAGCAGTACTTC.